Listed below are T cell receptor beta chains from one sample, sequenced in a study of CDR3 diversity in severe acne. TCRdb fed the PCR reads into MiXCR, producing one record per CDR3 protein. The table shows more than 70,000 distinct CDR3 sequences, with about 50% occurring only once. Sequencing was carried out using blood. These receptor sequences come from a male donor in good health, serving as a control. Both conserved end residues are part of each CDR3. The D gene is left open where the match is weak. For some rows the clone size is stated as once, few or many, or as a class when expanded; others skip it.

D: TRBD1
size: few
V: TRBV25-1
J: TRBJ1-1
DNA: TGTGCCAGCAGCTTAGGACAGGGGGCGCCCACTGAAGCTTTCTTT
CDR3: CASSLGQGAPTEAFF

D: -
size: -
V: TRBV24-1
J: TRBJ1-4
DNA: TGTGCCACCAGTGATACTAATGAAAAACTGTTTTTT
CDR3: CATSDTNEKLFF

D: -
size: few
V: TRBV29-1
J: TRBJ1-5
DNA: TGCAGCGTTCTCTCGGACAGCGATCAGCCCCAGCATTTT
CDR3: CSVLSDSDQPQHF

D: TRBD1
size: -
V: TRBV30
J: TRBJ2-3
DNA: TGTGCCTGGGCGACCCGACAGGGATTTTCAGATACGCAGTATTTT
CDR3: CAWATRQGFSDTQYF

D: TRBD1
size: -
V: TRBV6-1
J: TRBJ1-1
DNA: TGTGCCAGCAACTACAGGGGGTCGGTAGGTGAAGCTTTCTTT
CDR3: CASNYRGSVGEAFF

D: -
size: -
V: TRBV24-1
J: TRBJ1-2
DNA: TGTGCCAGCAGTCCGGGGGGTATCTATGGCTACACCTTC
CDR3: CASSPGGIYGYTF

D: -
size: few
V: TRBV27
J: TRBJ2-7
DNA: TGTGCCAGCAGTTTAGGGGGTTATTCCTACGAGCAGTACTTC
CDR3: CASSLGGYSYEQYF

D: -
size: many
V: TRBV6-1
J: TRBJ1-3
DNA: TGTGCCAGCAGTGACCCACTGGACAGCGCGGTCGGAGGAGCCATATATTTT
CDR3: CASSDPLDSAVGGAIYF

D: -
size: many
V: TRBV7-6
J: TRBJ1-5
DNA: TGTGCCAGCAGCTTAGGGGGATCAAGCAATCAGCCCCAGCATTTT
CDR3: CASSLGGSSNQPQHF

D: -
size: many
V: TRBV20-1
J: TRBJ1-5
DNA: TGCAGTGTGGACCGTAATAGCAATCAGCCCCAGCATTTT
CDR3: CSVDRNSNQPQHF

D: -
size: -
V: TRBV2
J: TRBJ2-2
DNA: TGTGCCAGCAGTGAATTTTTCCTGAGCGGGGAGCTGTTTTTT
CDR3: CASSEFFLSGELFF

D: -
size: once
V: TRBV7-3
J: TRBJ2-7
DNA: TGTGCCAGCGGGTCGGATGTTTACTACGAGCAGTACTTC
CDR3: CASGSDVYYEQYF

D: TRBD1
size: few
V: TRBV6-4
J: TRBJ2-3
DNA: TGTGCCAGCAGTCCGGGACAGGGGGGCGCAGATACGCAGTATTTT
CDR3: CASSPGQGGADTQYF

D: TRBD1
size: -
V: TRBV15
J: TRBJ1-5
DNA: TGTGCCACCAGAGGGGACAGCTATCAGCCCCAGCATTTT
CDR3: CATRGDSYQPQHF

D: TRBD1
size: once
V: TRBV7-2
J: TRBJ1-5
DNA: TGTGCCAGCAGCTGGGGGACAGGGGGCTCTCAGCCCCAGCATTTT
CDR3: CASSWGTGGSQPQHF

D: -
size: -
V: TRBV5-1
J: TRBJ1-1
DNA: TGCGCCAGCACCTCCGGGACACCCAACACTGAAGCTTTCTTT
CDR3: CASTSGTPNTEAFF

D: -
size: many
V: TRBV6-4
J: TRBJ1-6
DNA: TGTGCCAGCAGTGAAGGTGGGCAGGGCACCTCACCCCTCCACTTT
CDR3: CASSEGGQGTSPLHF

D: TRBD1
size: few
V: TRBV28
J: TRBJ2-5
DNA: TGTGCCAGCAGTTTACCAGACGGGACAGCCTACTTC
CDR3: CASSLPDGTAYF

D: TRBD2
size: -
V: TRBV7-8
J: TRBJ2-7
DNA: TGTGCCAGCAGCTTACTGGGGCTAGCGGGGACCCTCTACGAGCAGTACTTC
CDR3: CASSLLGLAGTLYEQYF

D: -
size: -
V: TRBV10-3
J: TRBJ1-1
DNA: TGTGCCATCAGTGACTATGGGAACATTGAAGCTTTCTTT
CDR3: CAISDYGNIEAFF

D: -
size: many
V: TRBV2
J: TRBJ1-6
DNA: TGTGCCAGCAGTGAGGGGCCTAATTCACCCCTCCACTTT
CDR3: CASSEGPNSPLHF

D: -
size: -
V: TRBV5-1
J: TRBJ1-1
DNA: TGCGCCAGCAGCTTGGGGGGGGGCCTGAACGCTGAAGCTTTCTTT
CDR3: CASSLGGGLNAEAFF

D: TRBD2
size: -
V: TRBV10-3
J: TRBJ2-1
DNA: TGTGCCATCAGTGAGGCTAGCGGGAGTAACAATGAGCAGTTCTTC
CDR3: CAISEASGSNNEQFF

D: -
size: -
V: TRBV15
J: TRBJ1-4
DNA: TGTGCCACCAGCAGAGGGGGGTCAACTAATGAAAAACTGTTTTTT
CDR3: CATSRGGSTNEKLFF

D: TRBD2
size: many
V: TRBV3-1
J: TRBJ2-1
DNA: TGTGCCAGCAGCCAGGTAGCGGGAGGGCCGAATGAGCAGTTCTTC
CDR3: CASSQVAGGPNEQFF

D: -
size: -
V: TRBV6-6
J: TRBJ1-6
DNA: TGTGCCAGCAAGTTACGTGATAATTCACCCCTCCACTTT
CDR3: CASKLRDNSPLHF

D: TRBD1
size: -
V: TRBV2
J: TRBJ2-7
DNA: TGTGCCAGCAGGCCGGGACAGGCTCGTTACGAGCAGTACTTC
CDR3: CASRPGQARYEQYF

D: -
size: -
V: TRBV7-2
J: TRBJ2-1
DNA: TGTGCCAGCAGCTTAGATGGGACCATTAATGAGCAGTTCTTC
CDR3: CASSLDGTINEQFF

D: TRBD1
size: many
V: TRBV6-6
J: TRBJ2-3
DNA: TGTGCCAGCAGTTCTCGGGACAGGGGGCAGGTAGATACGCAGTATTTT
CDR3: CASSSRDRGQVDTQYF

D: -
size: many
V: TRBV24-1
J: TRBJ2-2
DNA: TGTGCCACCAACGGAAACACCGGGGAGCTGTTTTTT
CDR3: CATNGNTGELFF

D: TRBD1
size: few
V: TRBV15
J: TRBJ2-5
DNA: TGTGCCACCAGCAGGGCGGGACAGGGGGAGGAGACCCAGTACTTC
CDR3: CATSRAGQGEETQYF

D: -
size: once
V: TRBV12-3/TRBV12-4
J: TRBJ1-5
DNA: TGTGCCAGCAGTTTAGCAGGGTCCTTGGGTCAGCCCCAGCATTTT
CDR3: CASSLAGSLGQPQHF

D: TRBD1
size: many
V: TRBV10-2
J: TRBJ1-6
DNA: TGCGCCAGCAGTGTTTCCGGGACAGGGTCCTCCTATAATTCACCCCTCCACTTT
CDR3: CASSVSGTGSSYNSPLHF

D: -
size: many
V: TRBV3-1
J: TRBJ2-7
DNA: TGTGCCAGCAGCCCCCCGGGGGCTTCCCGCGAGCAGTACTTC
CDR3: CASSPPGASREQYF

D: TRBD2
size: -
V: TRBV20-1
J: TRBJ2-5
DNA: TGCAGTGCTAGAGCGTTTAGCGGGAGGGCAACCCAAGAGACCCAGTACTTC
CDR3: CSARAFSGRATQETQYF

D: -
size: few
V: TRBV2
J: TRBJ1-5
DNA: TGTGCCAGCAGTCTTGGCCCTTACAATCAGCCCCAGCATTTT
CDR3: CASSLGPYNQPQHF

D: -
size: -
V: TRBV25-1
J: TRBJ1-5
DNA: TGTGCCAGCACGGCAGGGATCCAGGGCAATCAGCCCCAGCATTTT
CDR3: CASTAGIQGNQPQHF

D: -
size: -
V: TRBV13
J: TRBJ2-2
DNA: TGTGCCAGCAGGGGCGTGGACCGGCCCACCGGGGAGCTGTTTTTT
CDR3: CASRGVDRPTGELFF

D: -
size: many
V: TRBV12-3/TRBV12-4
J: TRBJ2-6
DNA: TGTGCCAGCAGTTTCCTGACAGGCGGTCTTCAGTCTGGGGCCAACGTCCTGACTTTC
CDR3: CASSFLTGGLQSGANVLTF

D: TRBD2
size: few
V: TRBV5-4
J: TRBJ2-7
DNA: TGTGCCAGCAGCTCCATAGCGGGGGGCTCCTACGAGCAGTACTTC
CDR3: CASSSIAGGSYEQYF

D: TRBD1
size: many
V: TRBV18
J: TRBJ1-2
DNA: TGTGCCAGCTCACCGTACACTAAGGGACAGGGGGATGGCTACACCTTC
CDR3: CASSPYTKGQGDGYTF

D: TRBD1
size: -
V: TRBV10-3
J: TRBJ1-6
DNA: TGTGCCATCAGACCGGACAGGGGAGGTTCACCCCTCCACTTT
CDR3: CAIRPDRGGSPLHF

D: TRBD1
size: few
V: TRBV19
J: TRBJ1-6
DNA: TGTGCCAGTAGTACATCCACCGGGACAGGGGATTCACCCCTCCACTTT
CDR3: CASSTSTGTGDSPLHF

D: -
size: -
V: TRBV2
J: TRBJ1-3
DNA: TGTGCCAGCAGTGTCCAGGGTACTGGAAACACCATATATTTT
CDR3: CASSVQGTGNTIYF